The clone carrying this TCR beta chain is categorized as medium-sized. Its antigen is not identified. Sequenced by immunoSEQ multiplex PCR; TCRdb stores in-frame clones only, minus some. The data contain over 20,000 clones, around 86% of them seen just once; the ten biggest clones take up around 2.1%. Sampled 1 year posttransplant, controls received myeloablative marrow transplants, methotrexate and a calcineurin inhibitor. This sample stems from a study of T cells after posttransplantation cyclophosphamide. Study observations and caveats: Later blood repertoires were often dominated by clones from the donor CD8+ memory compartment. Skin or GI-infiltrating T cells shared few TRB sequences with blood.

Germline assignment: CDR1 PRHDT and CDR2 FYEKMQ (reference sequence). The CDR3 is made up of 15 amino acids. J was trimmed by 6 bases and V by 6 bases; bases with no gene match: 11. This TCR derives from a female patient younger than 45 who received an allogeneic stem cell transplant from an unrelated donor, was CMV-positive, and had acute and chronic GVHD. Part of the T cell pool may stem from the graft donor. The genes are TRBV13 and TRBJ1-1; 9 nucleotides agree with TRBD1. Source: PBMCs, taken about 360 days after allogeneic stem cell transplant with calcineurin inhibitor and methotrexate. CDR3 coding DNA: TGTGCCAGCAGGGACAGGGGAAGTGGGCCCCCTGAAGCTTTCTTT. This translates into CASRDRGSGPPEAFF.